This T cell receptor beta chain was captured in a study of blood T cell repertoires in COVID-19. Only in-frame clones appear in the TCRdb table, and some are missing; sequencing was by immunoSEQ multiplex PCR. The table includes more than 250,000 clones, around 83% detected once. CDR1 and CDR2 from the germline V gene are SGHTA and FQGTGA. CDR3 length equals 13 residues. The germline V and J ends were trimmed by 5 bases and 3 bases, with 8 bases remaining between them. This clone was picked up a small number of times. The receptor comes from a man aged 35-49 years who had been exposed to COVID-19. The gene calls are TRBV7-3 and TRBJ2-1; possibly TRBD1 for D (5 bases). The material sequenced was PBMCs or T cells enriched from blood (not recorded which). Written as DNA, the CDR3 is TGTGCCAGCAGCACCGACAGCTACAATGAGCAGTTCTTC. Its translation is CASSTDSYNEQFF.